The subject of this entry is one TCR beta chain. The data are from a study of blood T cell repertoires in COVID-19. Whole-study context: COVID-19 samples, acute and convalescent, were from the United States, Italy and Spain.

Per the study methods: Using reference gene primer amplification, nucleated cell counts were estimated. The method was immunoSEQ multiplex PCR; TCRdb's version includes in-frame clones alone and lacks a portion of them. D and trimming come from the DNA, and the V and J calls and clone size come from that table. This sample yields 200,000 to 250,000 clones, of which approximately 77% are seen a single time; approximately 3.8% belongs to the top ten. The germline gives CDR1 SGHTA, CDR2 FQGNSA. The length of the CDR3 is 13 residues. Trimming left V 5 bases short and J 6 bases short, with 13 bases between.

Sequenced sample: peripheral blood. The V gene is TRBV7-2, the J gene TRBJ2-5; D remains ambiguous. The sequence derives from a woman aged 80 or over with acute or convalescent COVID-19. CDR3 bases: TGTGCCAGCAGCGTCCCTTGGGCCCAGACCCAGTACTTC. Its translation: CASSVPWAQTQYF.